Shown below are 26 T cell receptor beta chains from a single sample sequenced in a study of T cell repertoires in cytomegalovirus infection. TCRdb re-called the reads with MiXCR, one entry per CDR3 protein. Of some 920,000 distinct CDR3 sequences in the sample, about a third were seen once. Their antigen targets remain unknown. Source: cultured CD8+ T cells from PBMCs, taken from culture after CMV antigen stimulation. Source of these receptors: a human donor in good health (CMV status not recorded). Some clones in this sample may be carry-over from other donors' samples.

This clonotype was found a few times. This rearrangement joins TRBV7-6 to TRBJ2-7; D gene uncertain. This CDR3 is 14 amino acids long. The V end lost 5 bases, the J end lost 3 bases, and 14 bases lay between the germline ends. Germline V gene sequence: CDR1 SGHVS, CDR2 FNYEAQ. CDR3 loop: CASSKRTVNYEQYV. CDR3 nucleotide sequence: TGTGCCAGCAGCAAGAGGACGGTCAACTACGAGCAGTACGTC.

This clonotype occurred a few times. The chain combines TRBV7-9 with TRBJ2-1; D remains unclear. From germline, CDR1 is SEHNR and CDR2 FQNEAQ (reference sequence). This CDR3 has 13 amino acids. Between the trimmed V and J ends, which lost 3 bases and 5 bases, there was a span of 8 bases. This chain's CDR3 is CASSFSTDNEQFF. Here the CDR3 DNA reads TGTGCCAGCAGCTTCTCTACGGACAATGAGCAGTTCTTC.

This clonotype was detected a few times. The rearrangement links TRBV6-5 to TRBJ2-1, with D perhaps assigned TRBD1 or TRBD2 (5 bases each). This CDR3 region has 15 residues. CDR1 and CDR2 from the germline V gene are MNHEY and SVGAGI. Deletions cut 5 bases from V and 5 bases from J, with 16 bases between. CDR3 protein: CASSGKRKGNNEQFF. CDR3 DNA: TGTGCCAGCAGTGGAAAGCGGAAGGGGAACAATGAGCAGTTCTTC.

The V and J genes are TRBV27 and TRBJ2-1, with D unclear. This CDR3 has 13 amino acids. Trimming pared 1 base from V and 8 bases from J, leaving 9 bases between. Germline values: CDR1 MNHEY, CDR2 SMNVEV (reference sequence). CDR3 DNA: TGTGCCAGCAGTTTATTGTACCAGGATGAGCAGTTCTTC. Its translation is CASSLLYQDEQFF.

This clonotype appeared a few times. The V gene is TRBV12-5, the J gene TRBJ1-2, with 8 bases fitting TRBD1. After removal of 5 bases from V and 8 bases from J, the junction contained 10 bases not matched to a gene. In germline, CDR1 is LGHNT, CDR2 FRNRAP. CDR3 length: 14 amino acids. CDR3 nucleotides: TGTGCTAGTGGTACTGGGACAGGAAGGTTCGGCTACACCTTC. Its translation: CASGTGTGRFGYTF. Full variable domain (outside the CDR3, taken from reference TRBV12-5 and TRBJ1-2): DARVTQTPRHKVTEMGQEVTMRCQPILGHNTVFWYRQTMMQGLELLAYFRNRAPLDDSGMPKDRFSAEMPDATLATLKIQPSEPRDSAVYFCASGTGTGRFGYTFGSGTRLTVV.

This clonotype was detected ten times or more. The CDR3 nucleotides read TGTGCCAGCAGCTTAGAAGGCGGGTACAGCTCCTACAATGAGCAGTTCTTC. It codes for CASSLEGGYSSYNEQFF. The V call is TRBV7-6, the J call TRBJ2-1; D possibly corresponds to TRBD2 (5 bases). Trimming pared 1 base from V and 0 bases from J, leaving 13 bases between. Per the germline V gene, CDR1 is SGHVS and CDR2 is FNYEAQ. The CDR3 loop spans 17 amino acids.

The chain joins TRBV19 to TRBJ1-1, with D uncertain. Germline assignment: CDR1 LNHDA and CDR2 SQIVND (reference sequence). The V gene lost 2 bases and the J gene lost 0 bases, with 10 bases spanning the gap. The CDR3 runs 15 residues. CDR3 loop: CASSISTGLNTEAFF. In DNA, the CDR3 is TGTGCCAGTAGTATATCTACGGGATTGAACACTGAAGCTTTCTTT.

This clonotype occurred once. This chain joins TRBV7-9 and TRBJ2-1; no reliable D call. The CDR3 has 12 amino acids. The V end lost 1 base, the J end lost 9 bases, and 7 bases lay between the germline ends. Germline loops: CDR1 SEHNR, CDR2 FQNEAQ (reference sequence). CDR3 sequence (DNA): TGTGCCAGCAGCTTAGGTTTTGGTGAGCAGTTCTTC. Its translation: CASSLGFGEQFF.

J is TRBJ2-6 and V is TRBV4-3, with TRBD1 identical over 7 bases. Germline V gene sequence: CDR1 LGHNA, CDR2 YSLEER. The CDR3 spans 18 residues. CDR3 nucleotides: TGCGCTACGCCGTTGAGGGGGACAGAGATCTCTGGGGCCAACGTCCTGACTTTC. It yields the protein CATPLRGTEISGANVLTF.

This chain joins TRBV6-5 and TRBJ2-7; the D is unclear. The CDR3 has 13 residues. Germline V gene lookup returns CDR1 MNHEY and CDR2 SVGAGI. Trimming took 0 bases from V and 4 from J, leaving 7 bases between them. The CDR3 is CASSYSLRYEQYF. CDR3 DNA: TGTGCCAGCAGTTACTCCCTCCGGTACGAGCAGTACTTC.

In its sample, this clonotype was seen a few times. J is TRBJ2-3 and V is TRBV6-1, with D possibly being TRBD2 (6 bases). CDR3 length equals 16 residues. Germline V gives CDR1 MNHNS, CDR2 SASEGT. Trimming took off 6 bases at V and 2 bases at J, with 18 bases between the two ends. CDR3 DNA sequence: TGTGCCAGCAGGGAACGGCCCAGCGGGTACACAGATACGCAGTATTTT. Translation: CASRERPSGYTDTQYF.

This clonotype has a count of ten or more. The gene calls are TRBV7-2 and TRBJ2-2, with D perhaps TRBD1 or TRBD2 (7 bases each). This CDR3 comprises 19 residues. Trimming removed 5 bases at V and 6 bases at J, with 28 bases between. Germline assignment: CDR1 SGHTA and CDR2 FQGNSA. The CDR3 DNA is TGTGCCAGCAGCCAAAGGGGGCTGGGCGGGGGAACACCCGCCGGGGAGCTGTTTTTT. Its translation is CASSQRGLGGGTPAGELFF.

This clonotype came up many times. The V and J genes are TRBV2 and TRBJ1-1, with TRBD1 matching over 7 bases. Germline trimming cut 5 bases from V and 3 bases from J; bases unmatched to any gene: 6. The CDR3 is 14 amino acids. Germline CDR1 and CDR2: SNHLY and FYNNEI. This CDR3 is CASSRQGRDTEAFF. The CDR3 nucleotides read TGTGCCAGCAGTAGACAGGGAAGAGACACTGAAGCTTTCTTT.

This clonotype was detected a few times. The rearrangement uses TRBV7-9 and TRBJ1-1, with 11 bases fitting TRBD1. The CDR3 spans 15 residues. Looked up from germline, CDR1 is SEHNR and CDR2 is FQNEAQ (reference sequence). V shed 6 bases and J 3 bases; nucleotides not matched to a gene: 6. The DNA of the CDR3 is TGTGCCAGCAGATCTCCGGGACAGGGGGACACTGAAGCTTTCTTT. This encodes CASRSPGQGDTEAFF.

The CDR3 DNA is TGTGCCAGCAGCGGGGGGGCGACAGGGGTTTCACCCCTCCACTTT. As protein: CASSGGATGVSPLHF. The chain couples TRBV2 to TRBJ1-6; 8 nucleotides align to TRBD1. V lost 6 bases and J lost 9; bases outside the gene matches: 10. Germline V gives CDR1 SNHLY, CDR2 FYNNEI. There are 15 residues in the CDR3.

The genes are TRBV6-1 and TRBJ2-7; 8 bases are a match to TRBD1. V was clipped by 2 bases and J by 4 bases; unmatched bases: 7. Germline V gene data show CDR1 as MNHNS and CDR2 as SASEGT. The CDR3 has 15 amino acids. CDR3 loop: CASSEWAGGVYEQYF. CDR3 bases: TGTGCCAGCAGTGAATGGGCAGGGGGCGTGTACGAGCAGTACTTC.

This clonotype was seen ten or more times. This chain joins TRBV7-8 and TRBJ1-1; unclear D gene. V dropped 0 bases and J dropped 5 bases, with 7 bases sitting between them. Germline-derived CDR1 and CDR2 are SGHVS and FQNEAQ. The CDR3 is 13 amino acids. The CDR3 DNA reads as TGTGCCAGCAGCTTAGCGGCGGAAACTGAAGCTTTCTTT. Translation gives CASSLAAETEAFF.

This clonotype was counted only a few times. This rearrangement joins TRBV5-6 to TRBJ1-2; D is possibly TRBD1 (6 bases). The germline V gene has CDR1 SGHDT and CDR2 YYEEEE. The length of the CDR3 is 15 residues. Deletions cut 4 bases from V and 3 bases from J, with 16 bases between. The CDR3 nucleotides are TGTGCCAGCAGCCACTACCAGACAGGCTACTATGGCTACACCTTC. This translates into CASSHYQTGYYGYTF.

This clonotype came up once. A much larger clone lies one base from this, so it may be a read error. The rearrangement links TRBV12-3 or TRBV12-4 to TRBJ1-5, with a tentative D call TRBD1 (5 bases). The V end lost 5 bases, the J end lost 7 bases, and 18 bases lay between the germline ends. The CDR3 extends over 15 amino acids. The chain's CDR3 is CASSPFPGVVQPQHF. CDR3 DNA sequence: TGTGCCAGCAGTCCCTTTCCGGGGGTTGTGCAGCCCCAGCATTTT.

This clonotype appeared many times. The CDR3 sequence is CASSRGYSVDSYEQYF. The CDR3 bases are TGTGCCAGCAGCAGAGGATACAGCGTAGACTCCTACGAGCAGTACTTC. The V call is TRBV7-9, the J call TRBJ2-7; D is uncertain. Germline V gives CDR1 SEHNR, CDR2 FQNEAQ (reference sequence). This CDR3 comprises 16 residues. V lost 5 bases and J lost 0, with 17 bases in between.

This clonotype has more than one count but fewer than ten. The DNA for the CDR3 is TGCGCCAGCAGCCAAGACGGGGCCACTGAAGCTTTCTTT. Its protein is CASSQDGATEAFF. The genes are TRBV4-3 and TRBJ1-1; tentative D call: TRBD1 (5 bases). Germline CDR1 LGHNA, CDR2 YSLEER. The CDR3 has 13 residues. V gave up 0 bases and J gave up 4 bases, with 6 bases separating them.

V is TRBV27 and J is TRBJ1-1; D ambiguous. The CDR3 extends over 14 amino acids. V was shortened by 3 bases and J by 6 bases, with 14 bases between the two germline ends. The germline V gene has CDR1 MNHEY and CDR2 SMNVEV (reference sequence). The CDR3, as DNA: TGTGCCAGCAGTTTGGTCCGGGATGTGGCTGAAGCTTTCTTT. This gives the protein CASSLVRDVAEAFF.

The rearrangement joins TRBV18 to TRBJ1-2, with D possibly being TRBD1 (5 bases). The germline V gene encodes CDR1 KGHSH and CDR2 LQKENI. The V and J ends lost 0 bases and 7 bases respectively, with 15 bases between them. The CDR3 consists of 15 residues. The CDR3 region is CASSPPRQIRGGYTF. The CDR3 nucleotides read TGTGCCAGCTCACCACCTCGACAGATCCGCGGTGGCTACACCTTC.

Only a few counts were recorded for this clonotype. The CDR3 region is CASSFGGPQETQYF. For the CDR3, the DNA is TGTGCCAGCAGTTTTGGCGGACCTCAAGAGACCCAGTACTTC. The rearrangement links TRBV12-3 or TRBV12-4 to TRBJ2-5; D call uncertain. This CDR3 region has 14 residues. The V and J ends lost 3 bases and 2 bases respectively, with 10 bases between them.

This clonotype was detected only a few times. J is TRBJ1-6 and V is TRBV7-8, with 7 bases matching TRBD1. The germline CDR1 and CDR2 sequences are SGHVS and FQNEAQ. This CDR3 has 17 amino acids. With V trimmed by 0 bases and J by 4 bases, 6 bases remained unmatched. CDR3 sequence reads: CASSLAGTVTYNSPLHF. The CDR3 region has the DNA TGTGCCAGCAGCTTAGCCGGGACAGTGACTTATAATTCACCCCTCCACTTT.

This chain joins TRBV27 and TRBJ2-1; D is undetermined. Trimming removed 4 bases from V and 5 bases from J, with 3 bases in between. Germline CDR1 is MNHEY and CDR2 is SMNVEV (reference sequence). CDR3 length: 11 residues. CDR3 amino acids: CASSSHNEQFF. The CDR3 DNA reads as TGTGCCAGCAGTTCTCACAATGAGCAGTTCTTC.